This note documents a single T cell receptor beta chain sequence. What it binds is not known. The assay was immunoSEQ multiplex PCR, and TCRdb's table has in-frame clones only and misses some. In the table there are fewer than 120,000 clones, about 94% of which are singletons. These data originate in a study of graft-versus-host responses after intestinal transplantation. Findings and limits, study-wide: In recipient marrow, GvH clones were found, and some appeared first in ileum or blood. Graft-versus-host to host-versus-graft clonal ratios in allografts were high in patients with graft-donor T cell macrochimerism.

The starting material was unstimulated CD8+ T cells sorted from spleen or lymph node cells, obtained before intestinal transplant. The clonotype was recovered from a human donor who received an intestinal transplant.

CDR3 in amino acids: CASRLRGEADTQYF. The CDR3, as DNA: TGCGCCAGCAGACTGAGGGGGGAGGCAGATACGCAGTATTTT. The V and J genes are TRBV4-1 and TRBJ2-3; D might be TRBD1 or TRBD2, each matching 6 bases. This CDR3 is built from 14 residues. Germline V gene lookup returns CDR1 MGHRA and CDR2 YSYEKL. Trimming removed 6 bases at V and 4 bases at J, with 14 bases between.